Presented here are 20 T cell receptor beta chains from one specimen sequenced in a study of OX40 agonist ivuxolimab in advanced cancers. This table comes from immunoSEQ multiplex PCR, and its TCRdb copy is limited to in-frame clones, with some not included. The data contain 90,000 to 100,000 clones, about 80% of them singletons. The material was CD4+ or CD8+ T cells sorted from blood, obtained in a trial of the OX40 agonist ivuxolimab. The receptor set was obtained from an adult with an advanced solid tumor such as melanoma, head and neck, liver or kidney cancer.

The V call is TRBV5-6, the J call TRBJ2-5, with D uncertain. Per the germline V gene, CDR1 is SGHDT and CDR2 is YYEEEE. V lost 1 base and J 5 bases, leaving 3 bases between the germline ends. The CDR3 sequence is 11 residues long. CDR3 DNA: TGTGCCAGCAGCTTGTCGGAGACCCAGTACTTC. As protein: CASSLSETQYF.

The chain is built from TRBV5-4 and TRBJ2-2; 15 bases align to TRBD2. The trim removed 2 bases at V and 6 bases at J, leaving 5 bases unmatched. Germline CDR1 and CDR2: SGHNT and YYREEE (reference sequence). CDR3 size: 17 residues. As DNA, the CDR3 is TGTGCCAGCAGCTTAGGACTAGCGGGGGGGCAGGCCGGGGAGCTGTTTTTT. Translated: CASSLGLAGGQAGELFF.

The CDR3 DNA reads as TGCGCCAGCAGCTCTGGGGACCGAAACCACTATGGCTACACCTTC. The encoded protein is CASSSGDRNHYGYTF. The rearrangement uses TRBV5-1 and TRBJ1-2, with a possible D match to TRBD1 (5 bases). The length of the CDR3 is 15 residues. Germline V lookup: CDR1 SGHRS, CDR2 YFSETQ. V lost 3 bases and J 3 bases, leaving 15 bases between the germline ends.

The rearrangement links TRBV6-1 to TRBJ1-4; a possible D gene is TRBD1 (5 bases). Trimming took 0 bases from V and 8 from J, leaving 19 bases between them. Germline-derived CDR1 and CDR2 are MNHNS and SASEGT. There are 17 residues in the CDR3. The CDR3 sequence is CASSEASGFPTGEKLFF. In DNA, the CDR3 is TGTGCCAGCAGTGAAGCGTCAGGGTTCCCTACCGGAGAAAAACTGTTTTTT.

The chain joins TRBV5-1 to TRBJ2-7; D is possibly TRBD2 (5 bases). The CDR3 consists of 13 residues. Germline-derived CDR1 and CDR2 are SGHRS and YFSETQ. Trimming removed 0 bases from V and 5 bases from J, with 9 bases in between. CDR3 amino acids: CASSLELAHEQYF. CDR3 nucleotides: TGCGCCAGCAGCTTGGAGCTAGCCCACGAGCAGTACTTC.

The chain recombines TRBV9 with TRBJ2-1, with 14 bases matching TRBD2. The CDR3 is 16 amino acids. V shed 4 bases, J shed 4 bases, and the junction held 4 bases outside the gene matches. Germline CDR1 and CDR2: SGDLS and YYNGEE. In DNA form, the CDR3 reads TGTGCCAGCAGCTTTAGGACTAGCGGGGGGTACAATGAGCAGTTCTTC. Its translation: CASSFRTSGGYNEQFF.

The V gene is TRBV4-1, the J gene TRBJ1-4, with D uncertain. Germline V gives CDR1 MGHRA, CDR2 YSYEKL. The CDR3 loop spans 15 amino acids. The V and J ends lost 3 bases and 6 bases respectively, with 14 bases between them. Written as DNA, the CDR3 is TGCGCCAGCAGCCAGGCCTTAGGAGGAGATGAAAAACTGTTTTTT. It yields the protein CASSQALGGDEKLFF.

This chain links TRBV7-2 with TRBJ2-1; D is ambiguous. Germline CDR1 is SGHTA and CDR2 is FQGNSA. The CDR3 loop spans 12 amino acids. V lost 1 base, J lost 11 bases, and 9 bases lay in between. The CDR3 spells CASSLDVGKQFF. In DNA form, the CDR3 reads TGTGCCAGCAGCTTAGATGTAGGGAAGCAGTTCTTC. The variable domain in full, completed from reference TRBV7-2 and TRBJ2-1, reads GAGVSQSPSNKVTEKGKDVELRCDPISGHTALYWYRQSLGQGLEFLIYFQGNSAPDKSGLPSDRFSAERTGGSVSTLTIQRTQQEDSAVYLCASSLDVGKQFFGPGTRLTVL.

CDR3 coding DNA: TGTGCCACCAGCGAGGACAGCGCCTCGAAGACCCAGTACTTC. This codes for CATSEDSASKTQYF. This chain links TRBV15 with TRBJ2-5, with D perhaps TRBD1 (6 bases). The ends were cut back, 5 bases at V and 6 bases at J, with 16 bases in the middle. This CDR3 has 14 amino acids. Germline V lookup: CDR1 LNHNV, CDR2 YYDKDF (reference sequence).

This rearrangement joins TRBV10-3 to TRBJ1-6; TRBD1 might be the D (5 bases). Trimming shortened V by 9 bases and J by 4 bases, and 10 bases separated the two germline ends. From germline, CDR1 is ENHRY and CDR2 SYGVKD. This CDR3 has 13 residues. This CDR3 reads CAIGTGYNSPLHF. The CDR3 DNA sequence: TGTGCCATTGGGACGGGGTATAATTCACCCCTCCACTTT.

The chain is built from TRBV28 and TRBJ1-5; TRBD1 might be the D (6 bases). This CDR3 region has 16 residues. Looked up from germline, CDR1 is MDHEN and CDR2 is SYDVKM. Trimming removed 7 bases from V and 4 bases from J, with 20 bases in between. The CDR3 DNA reads TGTGCCAGCACCAAACCCTGGGGGACAAAGAATCAGCCCCAGCATTTT. The encoded protein is CASTKPWGTKNQPQHF.

This chain connects TRBV11-3 to TRBJ2-1; no reliable D call. V was trimmed by 2 bases and J by 0 bases, leaving 17 bases between them. Germline V gene data show CDR1 as SGHNT and CDR2 as YENEEA. The CDR3 is 18 residues long. The CDR3 sequence: CASSLSVGAPSSYNEQFF. The CDR3 nucleotides are TGTGCCAGCAGCTTATCGGTTGGAGCGCCGAGCTCCTACAATGAGCAGTTCTTC.

This chain connects TRBV5-4 to TRBJ1-6, with TRBD1 identical over 7 bases. The germline V gene has CDR1 SGHNT and CDR2 YYREEE (reference sequence). The CDR3 is 17 residues long. V dropped 3 bases and J dropped 0; count of bases not matched to a gene: 6. The chain's CDR3 is CASSWGGQSSYNSPLHF. CDR3 in DNA: TGTGCCAGCAGCTGGGGGGGACAGAGCTCCTATAATTCACCCCTCCACTTT.

The chain uses TRBV28 and TRBJ1-2; D is uncertain. Trimming stripped 7 bases from V and 5 bases from J, with 8 bases between. The CDR3 length is 11 residues. The germline CDR1 and CDR2 sequences are MDHEN and SYDVKM. CDR3 protein: CASNVGYGYTF. CDR3 coding DNA: TGTGCCAGCAACGTTGGGTATGGCTACACCTTC.

The chain is built from TRBV10-3 and TRBJ2-6, with a tentative D call TRBD1 (5 bases). The CDR3 extends over 14 amino acids. Germline V CDR1 and CDR2: ENHRY, SYGVKD. The ends were cut back, 6 bases at V and 0 bases at J, with 6 bases in the middle. CDR3 sequence: CAIRDSSGANVLTF. The CDR3 bases are TGTGCCATCAGAGACAGCTCTGGGGCCAACGTCCTGACTTTC.

This clone was counted ten times or more. This rearrangement joins TRBV5-5 to TRBJ1-6, with TRBD1 matching over 10 bases. The CDR3 sequence is 15 residues long. Germline loops: CDR1 SGHKS, CDR2 YYEKEE (reference sequence). Unmatched junction bases numbered 8, after V lost 4 bases and J lost 10 bases. Written as DNA, the CDR3 is TGTGCCAGCAGCACTCCCGGGACAGGGGTCTCACCCCTCCACTTT. Amino acids: CASSTPGTGVSPLHF.

V is TRBV28 and J is TRBJ1-5, with TRBD1 as a possible D gene (6 bases). The CDR3 is made up of 14 amino acids. The germline V gene has CDR1 MDHEN and CDR2 SYDVKM. Trimming shortened V by 6 bases and J by 3 bases, and 12 bases separated the two germline ends. CDR3 loop: CASSPNRVNQPQHF. CDR3 nucleotides: TGTGCCAGCAGCCCGAACAGGGTCAATCAGCCCCAGCATTTT. Variable domain in full (rest from reference TRBV28 and TRBJ1-5): DVKVTQSSRYLVKRTGEKVFLECVQDMDHENMFWYRQDPGLGLRLIYFSYDVKMKEKGDIPEGYSVSREKKERFSLILESASTNQTSMYLCASSPNRVNQPQHFGDGTRLSIL.

The V and J genes are TRBV10-1 and TRBJ2-3; 11 bases align to TRBD2. V trimming: 3 bases; J trimming: 1 base; junction bases outside the gene matches: 6. The CDR3 is 17 amino acids. Germline lookup yields CDR1 WNHNN and CDR2 SYGVQD (reference sequence). The CDR3 loop reads CASSDTSGSSRTDTQYF. The CDR3 DNA sequence: TGCGCCAGCAGTGACACTAGCGGGAGTTCTCGCACAGATACGCAGTATTTT.

J is TRBJ1-6 and V is TRBV7-6; D is possibly TRBD1 (6 bases). CDR1 is SGHVS and CDR2 is FNYEAQ in the germline V gene. Trimming removed 1 base from V and 8 bases from J, with 12 bases in between. The CDR3 is 15 amino acids. CDR3 sequence (DNA): TGTGCCAGCAGCTTAGAGGGGGACGAAGATTCACCCCTCCACTTT. The encoded protein is CASSLEGDEDSPLHF. Filled out from reference TRBV7-6 and TRBJ1-6, the complete variable domain reads GAGVSQSPRYKVTKRGQDVALRCDPISGHVSLYWYRQALGQGPEFLTYFNYEAQQDKSGLPNDRFSAERPEGSISTLTIQRTEQRDSAMYRCASSLEGDEDSPLHFGNGTRLTVT.

V and J are TRBV6-5 and TRBJ2-7, with D perhaps matching TRBD2 (5 bases). Germline CDR1 MNHEY, CDR2 SVGAGI. V lost 0 bases and J 2 bases, leaving 11 bases between the germline ends. The CDR3 extends over 15 amino acids. CDR3 in amino acids: CASSYSDSPTYEQYF. The DNA for the CDR3 is TGTGCCAGCAGTTACTCGGACTCTCCAACCTACGAGCAGTACTTC.